Presented here are 6 T cell receptor beta chains from one specimen sequenced in a study of blood T cells in healthy people across ages. Alongside a J-beta primer mix, a sample-barcoded 5' primer served in a second PCR lasting about 7 to 11 cycles. Via MiXCR, TCRdb re-called the 5' RACE reads, giving one row per CDR3 protein. The sample holds 1.5 million to 2 million distinct CDR3 sequences; roughly 32% are singletons and the top ten take over 9%. The sequenced sample consisted of blood. The receptors were gathered from a woman aged 25 to 39 in good health.

This clonotype was seen ten or more times. The rearrangement links TRBV4-1 to TRBJ2-1; D not certain. Trimming took off 1 base at V and 6 bases at J, with 10 bases between the two ends. The CDR3 spans 14 residues. Germline loops: CDR1 MGHRA, CDR2 YSYEKL. Here the CDR3 DNA reads TGCGCCAGCAGCCAAGCTAGTAATGGCAATGAGCAGTTCTTC. Amino acids: CASSQASNGNEQFF.

This clonotype has just a few counts. The V gene is TRBV6-1, the J gene TRBJ1-2, with no clear D. The CDR3 is 15 residues long. V was cut by 0 bases and J by 5 bases, with 13 bases left in between. The germline CDR1 and CDR2 sequences are MNHNS and SASEGT. This CDR3 reads CASSEAGDQGYGYTF. CDR3 coding DNA: TGTGCCAGCAGTGAAGCGGGTGACCAAGGATATGGCTACACCTTC.

Remarks on this clonotype: A read error may account for a junction end that differs from germline. The rearrangement joins TRBV11-2 to TRBJ2-7; 12 bases are shared with TRBD1. The CDR3 loop spans 15 amino acids. In germline, CDR1 is SGHAT, CDR2 FQNNGV. CDR3 DNA sequence: TGTGCCTGCAGCCGGGGACAGGGGGCCTTCTACGAGCAGTACTTC. Translated, it gives CACSRGQGAFYEQYF. Together with reference TRBV11-2 and TRBJ2-7, the CDR3 gives the full variable domain: EAGVAQSPRYKIIEKRQSVAFWCNPISGHATLYWYQQILGQGPKLLIQFQNNGVVDDSQLPKDRFSAERLKGVDSTLKIQPAKLEDSAVYLCACSRGQGAFYEQYFGPGTRLTVT.

The chain uses TRBV10-2 and TRBJ1-2, with TRBD1 matching over 8 bases. Germline assignment: CDR1 WSHSY and CDR2 SAAADI. The CDR3 is 15 amino acids. The junction had 8 bases not matched to a gene; V was cut back by 4 bases and J by 4 bases. The CDR3 region is CASSVVTGGSYGYTF. In DNA form, the CDR3 reads TGCGCCAGCAGTGTAGTAACAGGGGGTTCCTATGGCTACACCTTC.

J is TRBJ2-2 and V is TRBV11-2; D uncertain. The CDR3 extends over 17 amino acids. CDR1 and CDR2 (germline): SGHAT, FQNNGV. V lost 2 bases and J lost 1, with 14 bases in between. CDR3 nucleotide sequence: TGTGCCAGCAGCTTATTCCCCCTGGGAAAGAACACCGGGGAGCTGTTTTTT. As protein: CASSLFPLGKNTGELFF.

This clonotype was recorded a few times. The chain combines TRBV4-2 with TRBJ2-5, with 11 bases that match TRBD2. V was clipped by 1 base and J by 2 bases; unmatched bases: 12. Germline values: CDR1 LGHNA, CDR2 YNFKEQ. CDR3 length equals 19 residues. Here the CDR3 reads CASSQGLAGGPDLQETQYF. The CDR3 nucleotides are TGTGCCAGCAGCCAAGGGCTAGCGGGGGGTCCCGACCTTCAAGAGACCCAGTACTTC.